This TCR beta chain appears in the sequencing data of a study of CD8 T cells in Susac syndrome. RNA amounts of about 0.5 to 1 ug underwent reverse transcription with random hexamers. Amplification of TCR beta CDR3 by immunoSEQ multiplex PCR spanned 54 Vbeta and 13 Jbeta. TCRdb fed the immunoSEQ multiplex PCR reads into MiXCR, producing one record per CDR3 protein. Here the sample spans approximately 160,000 distinct CDR3 sequences, approximately 95% being singletons. The CDR3 spans 15 residues. Germline loops: CDR1 MDHEN, CDR2 SYDVKM. V shed 8 bases and J shed 0 bases, with 14 bases lying between them.

The receptor comes from a human donor with multiple sclerosis. Source material: CD4+ T cells from PBMCs. The V and J genes are TRBV28 and TRBJ1-5; tentatively, D is TRBD1 (5 bases). The CDR3 sequence is CASVPGQLSNQPQHF. Here the CDR3 DNA reads TGTGCCAGCGTTCCAGGGCAGCTTAGCAATCAGCCCCAGCATTTT. Together with reference TRBV28 and TRBJ1-5, the CDR3 gives the full variable domain: DVKVTQSSRYLVKRTGEKVFLECVQDMDHENMFWYRQDPGLGLRLIYFSYDVKMKEKGDIPEGYSVSREKKERFSLILESASTNQTSMYLCASVPGQLSNQPQHFGDGTRLSIL.